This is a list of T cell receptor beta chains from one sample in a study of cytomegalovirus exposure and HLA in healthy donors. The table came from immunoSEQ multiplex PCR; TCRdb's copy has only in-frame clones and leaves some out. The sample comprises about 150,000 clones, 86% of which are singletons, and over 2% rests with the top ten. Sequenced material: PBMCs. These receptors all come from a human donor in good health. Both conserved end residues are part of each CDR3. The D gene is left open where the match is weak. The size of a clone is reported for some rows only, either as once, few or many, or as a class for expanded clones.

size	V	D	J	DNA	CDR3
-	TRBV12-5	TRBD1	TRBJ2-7	TGTGCTAGTGGTTTGAGGGGACAGCCCTACGAGCAGTACTTC	CASGLRGQPYEQYF
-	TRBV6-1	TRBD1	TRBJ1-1	TGTGCCAGCGGGGACAGGGGTTTAATTAACACTGAAGCTTTCTTT	CASGDRGLINTEAFF
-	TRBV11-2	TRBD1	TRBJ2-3	TGTGCCAGCAGCCCGATACAGGGGGCAAAAGATACGCAGTATTTT	CASSPIQGAKDTQYF
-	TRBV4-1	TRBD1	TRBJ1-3	TGCGCCAGCAGCCGACAGGGATTGGTTTTGGCTGGAAACACCATATATTTT	CASSRQGLVLAGNTIYF
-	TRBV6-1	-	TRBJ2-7	TGTGCCAGCAGTGACCCCGGCGGTGAGCAGTACTTC	CASSDPGGEQYF
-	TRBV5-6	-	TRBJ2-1	TGTGCCAGCAGCCAGGGATCCAATGAGCAGTTCTTC	CASSQGSNEQFF
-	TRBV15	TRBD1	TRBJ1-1	TGTGCCACCCAACAGGGGACCATGAACACTGAAGCTTTCTTT	CATQQGTMNTEAFF
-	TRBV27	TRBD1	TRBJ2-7	TGTGCCAGCAGTTTGTACAGGGGGACCTACGAGCAGTACTTC	CASSLYRGTYEQYF
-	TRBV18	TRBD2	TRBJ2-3	TGTGCCAGCTCACCACGAAGCCAGCGGGGTAGCACAGATACGCAGTATTTT	CASSPRSQRGSTDTQYF
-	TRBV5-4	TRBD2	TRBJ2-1	TGTGCCAGCAGCTCTTCCGGGACTAGCGGGACTTCTGAGCAGTTCTTC	CASSSSGTSGTSEQFF
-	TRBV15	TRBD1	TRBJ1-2	TGTGCCACCAGCAGAGAATGGCAGGGGGCGGGTGGCTACACCTTC	CATSREWQGAGGYTF
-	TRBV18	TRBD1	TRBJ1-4	TGTGCCAGCTCACCGGGCCGGGACAGCAATAATGAAAAACTGTTTTTT	CASSPGRDSNNEKLFF
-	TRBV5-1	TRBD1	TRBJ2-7	TGCGCCAGCAGCAGATGGACAGGGAATTACGAGCAGTACTTC	CASSRWTGNYEQYF
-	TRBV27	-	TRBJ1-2	TGTGCCAGCAGTTTCGGTGGTGACAGGCTCAACTATGGCTACACCTTC	CASSFGGDRLNYGYTF
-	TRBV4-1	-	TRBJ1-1	TGCGCCAGCAGCCAAGTGGGGGCACTGAACACTGAAGCTTTCTTT	CASSQVGALNTEAFF
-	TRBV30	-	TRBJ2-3	TGTGCCTGGAGTGAGAGTACAGATACGCAGTATTTT	CAWSESTDTQYF
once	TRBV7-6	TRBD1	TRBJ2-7	TGTGCCAGCAGCTTGGACAGGGGTTTCACCTACGAGCAGTACTTC	CASSLDRGFTYEQYF
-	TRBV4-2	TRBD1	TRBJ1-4	TGTGCCAGCAAAGACAGGGGAGAAAATGAAAAACTGTTTTTT	CASKDRGENEKLFF
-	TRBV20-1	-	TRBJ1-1	TGCAGTGCTAGCTCTCGCACTGAAGCTTTCTTT	CSASSRTEAFF
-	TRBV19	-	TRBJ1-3	TGTGCCAGTAGTATTACAGCCAACTCTGGAAACACCATATATTTT	CASSITANSGNTIYF
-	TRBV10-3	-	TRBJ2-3	TGTGCCATCAGTGAGCCAGACAGGTACACAGATACGCAGTATTTT	CAISEPDRYTDTQYF
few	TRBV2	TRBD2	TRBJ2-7	TGTGCCAGCAGCGAAGGACTAGCGGGACGGAAGTACTTC	CASSEGLAGRKYF
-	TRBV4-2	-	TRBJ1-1	TGTGCCAGCAACGGACAGCCGAACACTGAAGCTTTCTTT	CASNGQPNTEAFF
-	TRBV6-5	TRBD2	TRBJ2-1	TGTGCCAGCAGTTACTCTTTAGGGTCGGGGGGTTTTGAGCAGTTCTTC	CASSYSLGSGGFEQFF
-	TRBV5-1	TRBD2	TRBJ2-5	TGCGCCAGCAGTCGCCGACTAGCGGGTAGCCAAGAGACCCAGTACTTC	CASSRRLAGSQETQYF
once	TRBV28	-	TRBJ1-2	TGTGCCAGCAGTTTATCACCGACAGCCCTCTATGGCTACACCTTC	CASSLSPTALYGYTF
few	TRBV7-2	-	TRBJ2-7	TGTGCCAGCAGCTTCCAGCGGGCTAACTACGAGCAGTACTTC	CASSFQRANYEQYF
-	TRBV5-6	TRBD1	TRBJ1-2	TGTGCCAGCAGCTTGAGGACAGGGTATAACTATGGCTACACCTTC	CASSLRTGYNYGYTF
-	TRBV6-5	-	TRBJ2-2	TGTGCCAGCAGAAAGGGGAGGACCGGGGAGCTGTTTTTT	CASRKGRTGELFF
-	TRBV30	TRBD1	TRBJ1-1	TGTGCCTCCGACAGGGGGGAGAACACTGAAGCTTTCTTT	CASDRGENTEAFF
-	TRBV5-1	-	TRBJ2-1	TGCGCCAGCAGCTTGGTTCCAGGCCTAAATGAGCAGTTCTTC	CASSLVPGLNEQFF
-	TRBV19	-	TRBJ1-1	TGTGCCAGTAGTTGGCCAAACACTGAAGCTTTCTTT	CASSWPNTEAFF
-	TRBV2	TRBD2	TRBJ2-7	TGTGCCAGCAGTGACCTAGCGGGGATTTACGAGCAGTACTTC	CASSDLAGIYEQYF
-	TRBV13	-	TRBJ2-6	TGTGCCAGCAGCTCCATGTTAACCGGGTTCTCTGGGGCCAACGTCCTGACTTTC	CASSSMLTGFSGANVLTF
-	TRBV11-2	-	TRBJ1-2	TGTGCCAGCAGCTTCCAGGCGGGCTATGGCTACACCTTC	CASSFQAGYGYTF
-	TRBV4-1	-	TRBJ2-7	TGCGCCAGCAGCCTCGAAGGGGTCGAGCAGTACTTC	CASSLEGVEQYF
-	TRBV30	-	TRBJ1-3	TGTGCCTGGAGCGTACAATGGGCCGAAGGAAACACCATATATTTT	CAWSVQWAEGNTIYF
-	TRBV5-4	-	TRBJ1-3	TGTGCCAGCAGCAACCCAGGCGCTGGAAACACCATATATTTT	CASSNPGAGNTIYF
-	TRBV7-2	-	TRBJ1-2	TGTGCCAGCAGCTTAGGGACAGCTAACTATGGCTACACCTTC	CASSLGTANYGYTF
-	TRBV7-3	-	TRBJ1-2	TGTGCCAGCAGCTTACCGGGGGGGGATGGCTACACCTTC	CASSLPGGDGYTF
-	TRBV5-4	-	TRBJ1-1	TGTGCCAGCAGCTTAGCTTCGAACACTGAAGCTTTCTTT	CASSLASNTEAFF
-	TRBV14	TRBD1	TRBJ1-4	TGTGCCAGCAGCCCCCTTGGTGGACAGGGGGCTAGTGAAAAACTGTTTTTT	CASSPLGGQGASEKLFF
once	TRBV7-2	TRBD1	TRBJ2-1	TGTGCCAGCAGCCAGAGGACAGGGACGGGAGTTGAGCAGTTCTTC	CASSQRTGTGVEQFF
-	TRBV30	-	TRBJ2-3	TGTGCCTGGAGGTCGTGGACAGGAGGGGATTTT	CAWRSWTGGDF
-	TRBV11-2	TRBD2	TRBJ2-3	TGTGCCAGCAGCACACGGGGGGACCGCACAGATACGCAGTATTTT	CASSTRGDRTDTQYF
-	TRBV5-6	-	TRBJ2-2	TGTGCCAGCAGCTCCCGGGACTCGAGAATATTAGACACCGGGGAGCTGTTTTTT	CASSSRDSRILDTGELFF
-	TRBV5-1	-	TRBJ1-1	TGCGCCAGCAGCTTGCTCCGGAACACTGAAGCTTTCTTT	CASSLLRNTEAFF
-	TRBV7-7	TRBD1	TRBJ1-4	TGTGCCAGCAGCAAGACCCAGGGGGAGCAACTGTTTTTT	CASSKTQGEQLFF
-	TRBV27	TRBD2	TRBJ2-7	TGTGCCAGCAGTCTAAGTAGCGGGAGGGCCGGTGAGCAGTACTTC	CASSLSSGRAGEQYF
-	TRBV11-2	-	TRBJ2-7	TGTGCCAGCAGCTTCCTAACAGGCTACGAGCAGTACTTC	CASSFLTGYEQYF
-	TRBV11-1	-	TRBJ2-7	TGTGCCAGCAGCTTAGACCCCTGGAGGGCAACCTACGAGCAGTACTTC	CASSLDPWRATYEQYF
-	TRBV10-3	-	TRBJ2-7	TGTGCCATCAGTGAGTCTGGGGCATACGAGCAGTACTTC	CAISESGAYEQYF
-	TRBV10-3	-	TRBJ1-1	TGTGCCATCAGTGAGAGCGGGGTGGGAGCTGAAGCTTTCTTT	CAISESGVGAEAFF
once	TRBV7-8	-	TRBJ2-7	TGTGCCAGCAGCCCTCCGGACAGCTACGAGCAGTACTTC	CASSPPDSYEQYF